This T cell receptor (beta chain) was documented in a study of vaccination and CD4 T cells after COVID-19. In the study overall: Overlapping peptides covering the spike proteins of SARS-CoV-2, HCoV-NL63, HCoV-OC43 and HCoV-229E were added to stimulate cells.

Documented treatment: approximately 9-day PBMC culture with coronavirus spike peptide pools or control peptides (ViraFEST assay). The Oncomine TCR Beta short-read assay was what sequenced the DNA obtained from cultured CD4+ T cells. TCRdb processed the PCR reads anew with MiXCR; each CDR3 protein has one entry. The repertoire holds about 16,000 distinct CDR3 sequences, with approximately 52% as singletons. In the case of this clonotype: The antigen is not known.

Trimming cost V 4 bases and J 2 bases, with 8 bases left between them. Germline CDR1 DFQATT, CDR2 SNEGSKA (reference sequence). The CDR3 is made up of 12 amino acids. The chain is built from TRBV20-1 and TRBJ1-1; D gene uncertain. Material: CD4+ T cells from blood, cultured in vitro, obtained before SARS-CoV-2 vaccination. The TCR sequence derives from a human donor who had recovered from COVID-19. CDR3 DNA: TGCAGTGCTACTATCGCTAACACTGAAGCTTTCTTT. Translating gives CSATIANTEAFF.